This T cell receptor beta chain stems from a study of blood T cell repertoires in COVID-19. Study summary: Whether acute or convalescent, the COVID-19 samples came from the United States, Italy and Spain. The analysed material was cDNA or gDNA that came from T cells, B-cell-depleted T cells, or PBMCs.

The study assigned cohorts using participant-reported clinical history. Per the authors' pipeline: Reference gene primer amplification yielded estimated nucleated cell counts. The protocol was immunoSEQ multiplex PCR, while the TCRdb copy is restricted to in-frame clones and leaves out a portion. The D gene and trimming were derived from the DNA, and the V and J assignments and clone size from that table. The sample holds 150,000 to 200,000 clones, 70% to 85% seen once. This clone was observed a single time. V lost 5 bases and J 0 bases, leaving 17 bases between the germline ends. CDR1 and CDR2 from the germline V gene are SGHAT and FQNNGV. The CDR3 is 17 residues long.

The receptor's source is a woman aged 60-75 years with acute COVID-19. The rearrangement joins TRBV11-2 to TRBJ1-5; D is unclear. Sequencing used PBMCs or T cells enriched from blood (not recorded which). CDR3 nucleotide sequence: TGTGCCAGCAGCGGAGGTCCTAGCCCATATAGCAATCAGCCCCAGCATTTT. Amino acids: CASSGGPSPYSNQPQHF. Combining the CDR3 with reference TRBV11-2 and TRBJ1-5 gives the whole variable domain EAGVAQSPRYKIIEKRQSVAFWCNPISGHATLYWYQQILGQGPKLLIQFQNNGVVDDSQLPKDRFSAERLKGVDSTLKIQPAKLEDSAVYLCASSGGPSPYSNQPQHFGDGTRLSIL.